This is a list of T cell receptor beta chains from one sample in a study of OX40 agonist ivuxolimab in advanced cancers. Measured with immunoSEQ multiplex PCR; TCRdb has only the in-frame clones, and not every one. The table has 55,000 to 85,000 clones, 70% to 90% seen once. The material was CD4+ or CD8+ T cells sorted from blood, obtained in a trial of the OX40 agonist ivuxolimab. The receptors originated from an adult with an advanced solid tumor such as melanoma, head and neck, liver or kidney cancer. CDR3s include the opening cysteine and the closing phenylalanine or tryptophan. Rows give clone size only sometimes, using once, few, many, or a class for an expanded clone.

V	size	J	CDR3
TRBV2	-	TRBJ2-3	CASNFPDRGGVPSTDTQYF
TRBV7-2	-	TRBJ2-3	CASSFASGGVVGNTQYF
TRBV28	-	TRBJ2-2	CASSQGSGELFF
TRBV5-1	-	TRBJ2-7	CASSRDTYYEQYF
TRBV4-3	-	TRBJ2-3	CASSQDFGRSTDTQYF
TRBV18	-	TRBJ1-5	CASSQGLNQPQHF
TRBV30	-	TRBJ1-3	CAWKGRGTGNTIYF
TRBV2	few	TRBJ1-5	CASAGGNRPQHF
TRBV19	-	TRBJ2-7	CASSSDRAYEQYF
TRBV11-2	-	TRBJ1-4	CASSGMTGGGEKLFF
TRBV2	-	TRBJ2-3	CASKVRSTDTQYF
TRBV6-4	-	TRBJ1-1	CASSAIWAQGEAFF
TRBV6-5	-	TRBJ1-2	CASSYQGANGYTF
TRBV5-5	-	TRBJ1-5	CASSLGGLSNQPQHF
TRBV18	-	TRBJ2-7	CASSPGSSRDEQYF
TRBV19	-	TRBJ1-4	CASRLPGQGSEKLFF
TRBV30	-	TRBJ2-1	CAWTSPALAGGNEQFF
TRBV4-3	-	TRBJ2-7	CASSHRLYYVQYF
TRBV19	-	TRBJ2-2	CASRRIAGELFF
TRBV6-6	-	TRBJ1-2	CASSYNPDRAAGYTF
TRBV5-1	few	TRBJ2-2	CASSLEGQIFTGELFF
TRBV5-1	-	TRBJ2-1	CASSLGPGSSYNEQFF
TRBV15	once	TRBJ1-2	CATSRSGGGMDGYTF
TRBV6-5	once	TRBJ1-1	CASSYSPSDSEAFF
TRBV5-1	-	TRBJ2-3	CASSLSGGAGDTQYF
TRBV28	-	TRBJ2-7	CASSSGPIYEQYF
TRBV6-6	-	TRBJ2-3	CASSVRRSTDTQYF
TRBV6-1	-	TRBJ2-3	CASILRTTDTQYF
TRBV2	-	TRBJ2-3	CASSVIGGNTQYF
TRBV7-3	-	TRBJ1-3	CASSLERQSGNTIYF
TRBV28	-	TRBJ1-2	CASSLRGIYGYTF
TRBV28	-	TRBJ2-7	CASSKTPKYEQYF
TRBV4-3	-	TRBJ2-7	CASSQVVSSPREQYF
TRBV9	-	TRBJ2-5	CASSVGAGGGSGGLTQYF
TRBV2	-	TRBJ1-1	CASSGVGYTEAFF
TRBV11-2	once	TRBJ2-6	CASSLVMLAGLGANVLTF
TRBV19	-	TRBJ2-1	CASSIEHRANEQFF
TRBV5-6	-	TRBJ2-7	CASRGPGTSGRGEQYF
TRBV5-8	-	TRBJ2-2	CASRVHRANSNTGELFF
TRBV6-5	-	TRBJ1-3	CASRGGVSGNTIYF
TRBV7-2	-	TRBJ2-7	CASSLERTPQYF
TRBV27	once	TRBJ2-2	CASSPSRTGELFF
TRBV7-2	-	TRBJ1-6	CASSSHRQGGNSPLHF
TRBV14	-	TRBJ1-1	CASSQYLGSEAFF
TRBV2	-	TRBJ2-5	CASRGPQGAVETQYF
TRBV4-3	-	TRBJ2-7	CASSHARDSPLYF
TRBV15	-	TRBJ1-1	CATSRDFGTEAFF
TRBV11-2	-	TRBJ2-5	CASSSLTSGFETQYF
TRBV27	-	TRBJ2-3	CASSLEGLPSTDTQYF
TRBV11-2	-	TRBJ2-3	CASSLASGVSTDTQYF
TRBV19	once	TRBJ2-3	CASSMDRVSSTDTQYF
TRBV5-5	-	TRBJ1-1	CASSKLQGDTEAFF
TRBV5-1	once	TRBJ1-6	CASTQTTDRNSPLHF